The subject of this entry is one TCR beta chain. This sample was included in a study of blood T cell repertoires in COVID-19. Across the study: Samples taken during acute and convalescent COVID-19 were collected in the United States, Italy and Spain. In each case, the material was cDNA or gDNA derived from T cells, B-cell-depleted T cells, or PBMCs.

The CDR3 loop spans 15 amino acids. Trimming pared 0 bases from V and 4 bases from J, leaving 13 bases between. Germline V gene data show CDR1 as SGHRS and CDR2 as YFSETQ. Assay: immunoSEQ multiplex PCR; the TCRdb copy retains only in-frame clones and omits some. The table has 200,000 to 250,000 clones, approximately 80% seen once. Everyone who took part was about 18 to 89 years old, and they came from about 25 US areas. Cohort 3 recovery required two negative PCRs, clearance, or symptom resolution. This chain connects TRBV5-1 to TRBJ1-1, with D hard to call. The receptor was derived from a man aged 60 to 75 who had recovered from COVID-19. Sequencing was carried out using PBMCs or T cells enriched from blood (not recorded which). The CDR3 loop reads CASSLEATRSTEAFF. In DNA form, the CDR3 reads TGCGCCAGCAGCTTGGAGGCCACCCGGAGCACTGAAGCTTTCTTT.